These 8 T cell receptor beta chains were sequenced from one sample in a study of T cell clonality in common variable immunodeficiency. Overall study findings and caveats: Common variable immunodeficiency TCR beta sequences reportedly had fewer deletions and N-nucleotide insertions.

This table comes from immunoSEQ multiplex PCR, and its TCRdb copy is limited to in-frame clones, with some not included. The sample has under 40,000 clones, none seen only once. For these receptors, no antigen is known. Material for sequencing was peripheral blood mononuclear cells. The receptors derive from a human donor with common variable immunodeficiency.

In regard to this clone: The read stops 3 residues short of the end of the CDR3; the missing end is completed from the germline J gene. V usage is TRBV2 and J usage is TRBJ1-6; 7 bases match TRBD1. The CDR3 consists of 16 residues. Germline CDR1 is SNHLY and CDR2 is FYNNEI. Trimming at V came to 4 bases and at J to 9 bases, leaving 12 bases not matched to a gene. This chain's CDR3 is CASSVQQGLFGSPLHF. The CDR3 DNA, read in part, is TGTGCCAGCAGTGTCCAACAGGGGCTGTTTGGTTCACCC.

As to this clone: Read coverage stops 3 residues before the CDR3 terminus; the germline J gene supplies the remainder. This chain joins TRBV7-9 and TRBJ2-5; no definite D call. The CDR3 extends over 13 amino acids. Trimming pared 3 bases from V and 1 base from J, leaving 6 bases between. CDR1 and CDR2 from the germline V gene are SEHNR and FQNEAQ (reference sequence). This chain's CDR3 is CASSLISQETQYF. Partial CDR3 DNA: TGTGCCAGCAGCTTGATCAGCCAAGAGACC.

For this clone: From the germline J gene comes the end of the CDR3, since the read stops 3 residues before it. This chain joins TRBV7-9 and TRBJ1-1; D unresolved. This CDR3 contains 14 residues. The V and J ends lost 7 bases and 3 bases respectively, with 15 bases between them. Per germline, CDR1 SEHNR and CDR2 FQNEAQ (reference sequence). The CDR3 protein is CASTVLNRDTEAFF. CDR3 bases read: TGTGCCAGCACCGTGCTCAATCGGGACACTGAA.

This clone was seen many times. The CDR3 extends 3 residues past the end of the read, so its final part is completed from the germline J gene. The rearrangement links TRBV7-8 to TRBJ1-5; no clear D gene. Germline-derived CDR1 and CDR2 are SGHVS and FQNEAQ. V gave up 2 bases and J gave up 6 bases, with 5 bases separating them. CDR3 size: 12 residues. The CDR3 DNA, read in part, is TGTGCCAGCAGCTTACTCGGTCAGCCC. Translated, it gives CASSLLGQP. The CDR3 in full is CASSLLGQPQHF.

As for this clone: Read data end 3 residues before the CDR3 end; the end is taken from the germline J gene. V is TRBV30 and J is TRBJ2-5; D could derive from TRBD1 or TRBD2 (7 bases each). This CDR3 has 16 amino acids. CDR1 GTSNPN and CDR2 SVGIG come from the germline V gene (reference sequence). The germline V and J ends were trimmed by 6 bases and 5 bases, with 25 bases remaining between them. CDR3 amino acids: CACSYLGRGQWETQYF. CDR3 DNA (partial): TGTGCCTGTTCCTACCTGGGGAGGGGGCAATGGGAGACC.

This clone was counted ten times or more. The CDR3 end lies 3 residues beyond the end of the read and is filled in from the germline J gene. The genes are TRBV7-2 and TRBJ2-5; no reliable D call. This CDR3 has 12 amino acids. Germline CDR1 and CDR2: SGHTA and FQGNSA. The sequenced CDR3 bases are TGTGCCAGCAGCATATACAGAGGAACC. Translated, it gives CASSIYRGT. The full-length CDR3 reads as CASSIYRGTQYF. The full variable domain, its missing parts supplied by reference TRBV7-2 and TRBJ2-5, is GAGVSQSPSNKVTEKGKDVELRCDPISGHTALYWYRQSLGQGLEFLIYFQGNSAPDKSGLPSDRFSAERTGGSVSTLTIQRTQQEDSAVYLCASSIYRGTQYFGPGTRLLVL.

Turning to this clone: Sequencing ends 3 residues short of the CDR3 end; the germline J gene provides the rest. This chain joins TRBV19 and TRBJ2-3; D remains ambiguous. Trimming shortened V by 10 bases and J by 4 bases, and 9 bases separated the two germline ends. This CDR3 contains 11 residues. Per the germline V gene, CDR1 is LNHDA and CDR2 is SQIVND (reference sequence). The CDR3 loop reads CATASADTQYF. CDR3 bases read: TGTGCCACCGCCTCGGCAGATACG.

A few counts support this clone. The read halts 3 residues ahead of the CDR3 end, with the missing end drawn from the germline J gene. The V and J genes are TRBV2 and TRBJ2-5, with 8 bases lining up with TRBD1. Trimming cost V 7 bases and J 5 bases; bases outside gene matches: 12. The length of the CDR3 is 15 residues. CDR1 is SNHLY, CDR2 FYNNEI, per germline. The chain's CDR3 is CASIGQGMSGETQYF. Partial CDR3 DNA: TGTGCCAGCATCGGACAGGGTATGAGCGGGGAGACC.